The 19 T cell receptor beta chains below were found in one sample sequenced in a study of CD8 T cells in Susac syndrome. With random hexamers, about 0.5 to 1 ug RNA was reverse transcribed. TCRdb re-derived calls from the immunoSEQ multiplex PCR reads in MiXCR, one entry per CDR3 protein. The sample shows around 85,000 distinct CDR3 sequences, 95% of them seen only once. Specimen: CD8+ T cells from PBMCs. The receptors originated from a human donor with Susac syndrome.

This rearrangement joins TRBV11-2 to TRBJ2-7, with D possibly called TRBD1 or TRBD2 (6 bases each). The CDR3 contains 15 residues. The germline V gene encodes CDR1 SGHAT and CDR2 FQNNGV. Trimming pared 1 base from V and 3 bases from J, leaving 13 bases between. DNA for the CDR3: TGTGCCAGCAGCTTAGGCCAGGGGACTTTCTACGAGCAGTACTTC. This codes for CASSLGQGTFYEQYF.

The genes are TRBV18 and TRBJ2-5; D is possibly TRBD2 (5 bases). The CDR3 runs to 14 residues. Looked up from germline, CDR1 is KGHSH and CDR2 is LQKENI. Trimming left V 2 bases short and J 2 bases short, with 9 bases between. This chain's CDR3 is CASSPDWEQETQYF. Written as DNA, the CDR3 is TGTGCCAGCTCACCAGACTGGGAGCAAGAGACCCAGTACTTC. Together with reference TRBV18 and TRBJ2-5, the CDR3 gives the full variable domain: NAGVMQNPRHLVRRRGQEARLRCSPMKGHSHVYWYRQLPEEGLKFMVYLQKENIIDESGMPKERFSAEFPKEGPSILRIQQVVRGDSAAYFCASSPDWEQETQYFGPGTRLLVL.

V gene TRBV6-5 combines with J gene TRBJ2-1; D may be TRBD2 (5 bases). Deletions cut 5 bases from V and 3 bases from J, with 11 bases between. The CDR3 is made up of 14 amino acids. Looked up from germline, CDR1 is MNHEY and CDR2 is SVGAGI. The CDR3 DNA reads TGTGCCAGCAGTGGACTTGGAGTCTACAATGAGCAGTTCTTC. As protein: CASSGLGVYNEQFF.

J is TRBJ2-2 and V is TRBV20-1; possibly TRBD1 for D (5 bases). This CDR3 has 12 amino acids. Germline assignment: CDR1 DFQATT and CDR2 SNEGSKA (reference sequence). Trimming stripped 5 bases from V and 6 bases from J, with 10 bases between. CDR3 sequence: CSADQGPGELFF. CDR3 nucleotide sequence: TGCAGTGCTGACCAGGGCCCCGGGGAGCTGTTTTTT.

CDR3 region: CASSLQTGDQETQYF. CDR3 nucleotide sequence: TGTGCCAGCAGCCTTCAGACAGGGGACCAAGAGACCCAGTACTTC. J is TRBJ2-5 and V is TRBV3-1, with TRBD1 matching 8 bases. The length of the CDR3 is 15 residues. CDR1 LGHDT and CDR2 YNNKEL come from the germline V gene (reference sequence). The trim removed 4 bases at V and 0 bases at J, leaving 4 bases unmatched.

The CDR3 nucleotides read TGCGCCAGCGAAGGTGGCGGGTACAATGAGCAGTTCTTC. Translating it yields CASEGGGYNEQFF. The rearrangement links TRBV5-1 to TRBJ2-1, with D possibly matching TRBD2 (5 bases). Trimming removed 7 bases at V and 4 bases at J, with 12 bases between. CDR1 and CDR2 (germline): SGHRS, YFSETQ. There are 13 residues in the CDR3.

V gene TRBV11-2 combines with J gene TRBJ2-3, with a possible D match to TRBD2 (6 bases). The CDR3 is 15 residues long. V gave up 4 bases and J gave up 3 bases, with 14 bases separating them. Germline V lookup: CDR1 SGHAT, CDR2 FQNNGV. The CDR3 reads CASSYRGLITDTQYF. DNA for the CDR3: TGTGCCAGCAGCTATAGGGGACTGATAACAGATACGCAGTATTTT.

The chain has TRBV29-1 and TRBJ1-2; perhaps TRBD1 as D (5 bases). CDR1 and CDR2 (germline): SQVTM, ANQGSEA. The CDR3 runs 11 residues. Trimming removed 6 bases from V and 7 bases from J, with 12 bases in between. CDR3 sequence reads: CSVAAGGGYTF. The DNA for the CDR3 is TGCAGCGTAGCGGCCGGGGGTGGCTACACCTTC. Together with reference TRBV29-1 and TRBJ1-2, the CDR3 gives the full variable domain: SAVISQKPSRDICQRGTSLTIQCQVDSQVTMMFWYRQQPGQSLTLIATANQGSEATYESGFVIDKFPISRPNLTFSTLTVSNMSPEDSSIYLCSVAAGGGYTFGSGTRLTVV.

The CDR3 bases are TGTGCCAGCAGCTTAGGCCGGCCTAGCGGGAGCGGTTACGAGCAGTACTTC. Translated: CASSLGRPSGSGYEQYF. V gene TRBV13 combines with J gene TRBJ2-7, with TRBD2 matching 10 bases. V lost 0 bases and J lost 4; bases outside the gene matches: 9. The CDR3 is made up of 17 amino acids. Germline CDR1 PRHDT, CDR2 FYEKMQ (reference sequence).

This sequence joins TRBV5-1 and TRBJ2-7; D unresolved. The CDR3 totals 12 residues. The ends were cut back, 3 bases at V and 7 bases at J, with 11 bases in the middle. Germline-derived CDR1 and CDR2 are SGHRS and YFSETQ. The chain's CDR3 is CASSYSGGEQYF. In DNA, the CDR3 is TGCGCCAGCAGCTATTCGGGCGGAGAGCAGTACTTC.

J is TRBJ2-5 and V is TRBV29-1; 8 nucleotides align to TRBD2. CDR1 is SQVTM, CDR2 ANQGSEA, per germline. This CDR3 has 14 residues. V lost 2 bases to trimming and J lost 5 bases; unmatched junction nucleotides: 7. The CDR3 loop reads CSVEWDGRAETQYF. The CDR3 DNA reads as TGCAGCGTTGAATGGGACGGGAGGGCCGAGACCCAGTACTTC.

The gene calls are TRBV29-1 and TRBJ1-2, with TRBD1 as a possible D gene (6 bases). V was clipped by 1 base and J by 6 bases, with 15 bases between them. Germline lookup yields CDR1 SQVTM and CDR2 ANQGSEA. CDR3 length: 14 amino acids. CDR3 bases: TGCAGCGTTGAAGGCCTCGCGGCAGGGGATGGCTACACCTTC. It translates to CSVEGLAAGDGYTF.

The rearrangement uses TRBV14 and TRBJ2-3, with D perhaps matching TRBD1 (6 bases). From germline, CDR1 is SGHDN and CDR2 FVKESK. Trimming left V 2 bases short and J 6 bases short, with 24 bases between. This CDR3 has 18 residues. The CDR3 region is CASSQRNQVYREEDTQYF. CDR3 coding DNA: TGTGCCAGCAGCCAACGGAATCAAGTTTACAGGGAAGAGGATACGCAGTATTTT.

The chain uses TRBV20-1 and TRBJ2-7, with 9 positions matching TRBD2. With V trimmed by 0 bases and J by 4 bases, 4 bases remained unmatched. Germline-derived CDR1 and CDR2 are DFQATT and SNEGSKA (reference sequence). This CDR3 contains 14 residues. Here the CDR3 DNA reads TGCAGTGCTAGAGATTTAGGACTAGCGTACGAGCAGTACTTC. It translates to CSARDLGLAYEQYF.

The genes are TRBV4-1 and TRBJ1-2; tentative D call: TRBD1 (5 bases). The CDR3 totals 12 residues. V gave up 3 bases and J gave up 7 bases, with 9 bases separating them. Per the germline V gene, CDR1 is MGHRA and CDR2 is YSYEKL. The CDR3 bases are TGCGCCAGCAGCCAGAGGGGACTTGGCTACACCTTC. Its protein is CASSQRGLGYTF.

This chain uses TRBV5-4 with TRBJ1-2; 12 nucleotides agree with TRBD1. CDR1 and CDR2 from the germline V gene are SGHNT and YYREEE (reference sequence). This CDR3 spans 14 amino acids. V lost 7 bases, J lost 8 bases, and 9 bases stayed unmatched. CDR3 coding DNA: TGTGCCAGCGGGGACAGGGGGCAGGGATGGGGCTACACCTTC. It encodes CASGDRGQGWGYTF.

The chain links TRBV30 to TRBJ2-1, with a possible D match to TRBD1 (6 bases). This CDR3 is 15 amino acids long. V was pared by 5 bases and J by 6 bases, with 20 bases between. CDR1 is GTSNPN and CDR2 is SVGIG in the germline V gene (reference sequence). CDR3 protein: CAWDSSGTPLNEQFF. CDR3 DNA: TGTGCCTGGGATTCATCGGGGACACCCCTCAATGAGCAGTTCTTC. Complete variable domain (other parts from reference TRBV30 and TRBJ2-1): SQTIHQWPATLVQPVGSPLSLECTVEGTSNPNLYWYRQAAGRGLQLLFYSVGIGQISSEVPQNLSASRPQDRQFILSSKKLLLSDSGFYLCAWDSSGTPLNEQFFGPGTRLTVL.

The CDR3 loop reads CASSGGTNEQYF. The CDR3 DNA sequence: TGTGCCAGCAGCGGCGGGACTAACGAGCAGTACTTC. This chain links TRBV9 with TRBJ2-7; 7 bases match TRBD2. V dropped 3 bases and J dropped 5; count of bases not matched to a gene: 2. Germline lookup yields CDR1 SGDLS and CDR2 YYNGEE. The CDR3 extends over 12 amino acids.

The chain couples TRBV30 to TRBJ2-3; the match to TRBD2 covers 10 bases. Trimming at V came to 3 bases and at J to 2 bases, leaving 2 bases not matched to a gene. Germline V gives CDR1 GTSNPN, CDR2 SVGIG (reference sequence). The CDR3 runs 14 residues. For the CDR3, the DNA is TGTGCCTGGAGCCTAGCGGGAGTCACAGATACGCAGTATTTT. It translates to CAWSLAGVTDTQYF.